This T cell receptor (beta chain) is drawn from a study of identical twins. This clonotype was found many times. The antigen remains undetermined. Trimming took 3 bases from V and 5 from J; bases not matched to a gene: 9. This CDR3 region has 15 residues. Findings and limits, study-wide: Modelling underestimated the level of out-of-frame TCR alpha sharing observed in monozygotic twins.

Each CDR3 protein gets one entry after TCRdb re-called the 5' RACE reads with MiXCR. Of hundreds of thousands of distinct CDR3 sequences in the sample, roughly an eighth are singletons; the top ten hold roughly 7%. These data were also reused for a study on yellow fever vaccine responses in identical twins. That paper states: Twins reportedly showed a vaccine T cell response that seemed partly convergent and partly personalized.

The V gene is TRBV12-3 or TRBV12-4, the J gene TRBJ2-5, with 7 bases fitting TRBD2. Sequencing was done on a sample of CD8+ T cells sorted from blood. The TCR originated in a woman under 30 in good health. DNA of the CDR3: TGTGCCAGCAGTTTTTGGGGGAGGGCCGGTGAGACCCAGTACTTC. It encodes CASSFWGRAGETQYF.